This T cell receptor beta chain was sequenced during a study of response to subunit inactivated influenza vaccine. TCRdb analysed the RT-PCR reads with MiXCR anew, one entry per CDR3 protein. The table shows about 620,000 distinct CDR3 sequences, with approximately 10% occurring only once. This CDR3 spans 15 amino acids. V lost 6 bases, J lost 4 bases, and 8 bases stayed unmatched. CDR1 is MNHNS, CDR2 SASEGT, per germline. These data were likewise used in another study, on T cells expressing NK-cell markers. That report notes: Beta-chain TCR cDNA was generated via 5'RACE template switching with UMIs. It was sorted CD3+CD56+NKG2C+, CD3+CD56+NKG2C- and CD3+CD56-NKG2C+ T cells that supplied the TCR beta repertoires. For about 6 donors, the dominant NKG2C+ clonotypes made up roughly 1.0-8% of their CD8+ T cells. One observes that, in a handful of donors, these clonotypes were also the leading ones within the CD3+CD56-NKG2C+ fraction. Whether the expanded NKG2C+ T cell clones recognized HCMV remained unclear.

The chain couples TRBV6-1 to TRBJ2-3; 9 bases map to TRBD1. Specimen: PBMCs from blood, collected on the day of vaccination. This clonotype was obtained from a man aged 50 to 60 who received an inactivated influenza vaccine. CDR3 in amino acids: CASSRRDRASDTQYF. CDR3 DNA sequence: TGTGCCAGCAGCAGACGGGACAGGGCTTCAGATACGCAGTATTTT.